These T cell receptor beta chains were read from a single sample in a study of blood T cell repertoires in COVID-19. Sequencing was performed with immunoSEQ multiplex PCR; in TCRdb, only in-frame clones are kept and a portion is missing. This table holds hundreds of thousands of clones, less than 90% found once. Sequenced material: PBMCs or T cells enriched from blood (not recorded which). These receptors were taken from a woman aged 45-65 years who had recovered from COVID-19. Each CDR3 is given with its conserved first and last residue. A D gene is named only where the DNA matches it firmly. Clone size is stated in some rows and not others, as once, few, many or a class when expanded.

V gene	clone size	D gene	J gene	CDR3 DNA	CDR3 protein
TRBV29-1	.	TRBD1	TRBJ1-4	TGCAGCGCCGGGACAGGGGGTACTGAAAAACTGTTTTTT	CSAGTGGTEKLFF
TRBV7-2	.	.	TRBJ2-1	TGTGCCAGCAGCTTAGATCAGCGAGGGAATGAGCAGTTCTTC	CASSLDQRGNEQFF
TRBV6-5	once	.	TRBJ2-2	TGTGCCAGCAACCAAGCACGGGAGTTGACCGGGGAGCTGTTTTTT	CASNQARELTGELFF
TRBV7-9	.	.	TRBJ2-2	TGTGCCAGCAGCTTAAGGGGTGTCGAGCTGTTTTTT	CASSLRGVELFF
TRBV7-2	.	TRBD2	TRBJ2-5	TGTGCCAGCAGCTTAACTAGCGGGCCCCAGTACTTC	CASSLTSGPQYF
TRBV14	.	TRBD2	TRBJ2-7	TGTGCCAGCAGCCAAGAGCTAGCGGGGAACTACGAGCAGTACTTC	CASSQELAGNYEQYF
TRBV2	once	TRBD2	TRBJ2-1	TGTGCCAGCAGTGTAGCGGAGCGGGGTGAGCAGTTCTTC	CASSVAERGEQFF
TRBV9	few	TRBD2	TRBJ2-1	TGTGCCAGCAGCGTATTGTCTAGCGGGACTCACAATGAGCAGTTCTTC	CASSVLSSGTHNEQFF
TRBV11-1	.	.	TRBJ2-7	TGTGCCAGCAGCATACAACACGGGACTGCCTCCTACGAGCAGTACTTC	CASSIQHGTASYEQYF
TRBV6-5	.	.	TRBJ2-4	TGTGCCAGCAGTTACTCGATCTCAGCGCGGGGAAACATTCAGTACTTC	CASSYSISARGNIQYF
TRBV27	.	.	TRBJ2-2	TGTGCCAGCAGTTTAGCTCCTCCAAACGGAGTACGTACCGGGGAGCTGTTTTTT	CASSLAPPNGVRTGELFF
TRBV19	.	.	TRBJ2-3	TGTGCCAGCAAGCAGGGGCAGGCGGACACAGATACGCAGTATTTT	CASKQGQADTDTQYF
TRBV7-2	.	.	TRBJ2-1	TGTGCCAGCAGCCGAGGGCCCTTCTATGAGCAGTTCTTC	CASSRGPFYEQFF
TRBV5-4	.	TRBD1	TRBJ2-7	TGTGCCAGCAGCACGCACACAGGGGTATCATATATTCACTACGAGCAGTACTTC	CASSTHTGVSYIHYEQYF
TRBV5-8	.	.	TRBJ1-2	TGTGCCAGCAGCTTGTCGGGGTCTAACTATGGCTACACCTTC	CASSLSGSNYGYTF
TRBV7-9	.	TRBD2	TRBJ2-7	TGTGCCAGCAGTCGAGCTACAGGGACTAGCGACGCCTACGAGCAGTACTTC	CASSRATGTSDAYEQYF
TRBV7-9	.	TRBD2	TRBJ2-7	TGTGCCAGCAGCTTCCCGGCACGGGGGGTCGAGCAGTACTTC	CASSFPARGVEQYF
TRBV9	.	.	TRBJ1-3	TGTGCCAGCAGCGTCTCAGGGCTTAGGTCTGGAAACACCATATATTTT	CASSVSGLRSGNTIYF
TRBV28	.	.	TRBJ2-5	TGTGCCAGCAGTTTGCTAGGGGCCGGGGAGACCCAGTACTTC	CASSLLGAGETQYF
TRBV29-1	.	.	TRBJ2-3	TGCAGCGCCGAATCGGACGACAGCCGGACAGATACGCAGTATTTT	CSAESDDSRTDTQYF
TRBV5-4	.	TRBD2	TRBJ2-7	TGTGCCAGCAGCTTTGAGGGAGGGCCGTTCTACGAGCAGTACTTC	CASSFEGGPFYEQYF
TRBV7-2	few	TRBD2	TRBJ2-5	TGTGCCAGCAGCGGGCGGACTAGCGGGGAAGAGACCCAGTACTTC	CASSGRTSGEETQYF
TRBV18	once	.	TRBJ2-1	TGTGCCAGCTCACCTGGGCGCCAGGAATACAATGAGCAGTTCTTC	CASSPGRQEYNEQFF
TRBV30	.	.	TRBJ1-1	TGTGCCTGGAGCAGGGGCAGTAACACTGAAGCTTTCTTT	CAWSRGSNTEAFF
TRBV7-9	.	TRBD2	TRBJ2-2	TGTGCCAGCAGCTTATTGGGCGGGAGACCGGCCGGGGAGCTGTTTTTT	CASSLLGGRPAGELFF
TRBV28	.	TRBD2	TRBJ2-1	TGTGCCAGCAGTACGGGGGGGAGGGATGAGCAGTTCTTC	CASSTGGRDEQFF
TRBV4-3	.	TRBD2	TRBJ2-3	TGCGCCAGCAGCAGATTACTAGCGGGAGAGTCAGATACGCAGTATTTT	CASSRLLAGESDTQYF
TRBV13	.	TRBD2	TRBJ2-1	TGTGCCAGCAGCTTAACACCGGGACTAGCGGGAGGTGTGGATGAGCAGTTCTTC	CASSLTPGLAGGVDEQFF
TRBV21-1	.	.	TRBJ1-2	TGTGCCAGCAGCAAATATACAGGGGGCCCGGGAGGCTACACCTTC	CASSKYTGGPGGYTF
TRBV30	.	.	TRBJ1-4	TGTGCCTGGAGGTGGGGCCTTAATGAAAAACTGTTTTTT	CAWRWGLNEKLFF
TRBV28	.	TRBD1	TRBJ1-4	TGTGCCAGCAGTTCCGGGGACAGGGTGGAAGAAAAACTGTTTTTT	CASSSGDRVEEKLFF
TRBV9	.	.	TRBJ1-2	TGTGCCAGCAGCCCCGTTCGGGGAGGGGGCTACACCTTC	CASSPVRGGGYTF
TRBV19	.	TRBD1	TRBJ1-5	TGTGCCAGTAGTTCACAGGGGAGTGGAAATCAGCCCCAGCATTTT	CASSSQGSGNQPQHF
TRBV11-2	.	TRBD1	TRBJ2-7	TGTGCCAGCAGCCCGGGGACAGGCGTGTTGGGCGAGCAGTACTTC	CASSPGTGVLGEQYF
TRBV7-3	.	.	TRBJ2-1	TGTGCCAGCAGCTTACTGGCGGGGAATGAGCAGTTCTTC	CASSLLAGNEQFF
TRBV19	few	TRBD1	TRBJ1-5	TGTGCCAGTAGTGAAGGGGGCGACCAGCCCCAGCATTTT	CASSEGGDQPQHF
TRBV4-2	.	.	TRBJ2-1	TGTGCCAGCAGCCCGTTTGGACAGTCGCCCTACAATGAGCAGTTCTTC	CASSPFGQSPYNEQFF
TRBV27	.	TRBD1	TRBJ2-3	TGTGCCAGCAGTTTTCGGACAGGGGGCACAGATACGCAGTATTTT	CASSFRTGGTDTQYF